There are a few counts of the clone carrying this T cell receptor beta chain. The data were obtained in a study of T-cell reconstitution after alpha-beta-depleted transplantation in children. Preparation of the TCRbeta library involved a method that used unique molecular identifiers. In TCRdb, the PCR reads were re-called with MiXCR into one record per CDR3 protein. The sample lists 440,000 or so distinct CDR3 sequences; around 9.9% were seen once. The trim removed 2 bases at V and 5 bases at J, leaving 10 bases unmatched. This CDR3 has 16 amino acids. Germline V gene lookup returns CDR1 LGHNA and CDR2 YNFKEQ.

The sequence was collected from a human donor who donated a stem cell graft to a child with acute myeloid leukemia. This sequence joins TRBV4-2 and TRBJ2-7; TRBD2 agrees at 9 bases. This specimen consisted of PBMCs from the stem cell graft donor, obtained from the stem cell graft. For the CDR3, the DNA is TGTGCCAGCAGCCAACCCCGAAGCGGGAGGTTAGACGAGCAGTACTTC. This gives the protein CASSQPRSGRLDEQYF.